Sequencing of this TCR beta chain was carried out in a study of Ad26.COV2.S vaccination and SARS-CoV-2 variants. Study summary: The donor participated in the COV1001 trial, in its Ad26.COV2.S arm.

Assay: immunoSEQ multiplex PCR; the TCRdb copy retains only in-frame clones and omits some. The sample yields hundreds of thousands of clones, roughly 90% seen once. Treatment defined: 15 to 20 received Ad26.COV2.S at low or high dose, single or two shots; several received placebo; per-sample allocation not given. Vaccine and placebo recipients were sampled on day 63 after the first injection. Aged 18-55 years, donor was enrolled in Boston in about 2020. Trimming at V came to 2 bases and at J to 0 bases, leaving 2 bases not matched to a gene. Germline values: CDR1 SGHTS, CDR2 YDEGEE. The CDR3 covers 15 residues.

This clonotype was sampled from a person aged 18-60 years who received the Ad26.COV2.S COVID-19 vaccine or a placebo. V usage is TRBV5-8 and J usage is TRBJ1-3, with 7 bases matching TRBD1. The sample in question was peripheral blood, obtained in a trial of Ad26.COV2.S vaccine versus placebo. The CDR3 DNA reads as TGTGCCAGCAGCTTCAGGGGGATCTCTGGAAACACCATATATTTT. It yields the protein CASSFRGISGNTIYF.